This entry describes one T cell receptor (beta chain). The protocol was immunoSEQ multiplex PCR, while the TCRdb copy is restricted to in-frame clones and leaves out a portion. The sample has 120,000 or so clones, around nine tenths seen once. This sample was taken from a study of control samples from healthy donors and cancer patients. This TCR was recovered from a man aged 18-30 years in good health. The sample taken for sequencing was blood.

The CDR3 loop reads CAIPGASNSPLHF. The CDR3 coding sequence is TGTGCCATACCAGGGGCTTCGAATTCACCCCTCCACTTT. The rearrangement uses TRBV24-1 and TRBJ1-6; D might be TRBD1 (6 bases). Germline V gene sequence: CDR1 KGHDR, CDR2 SFDVKD. Trimming cost V 11 bases and J 7 bases, with 14 bases left between them. The CDR3 loop spans 13 amino acids.